Listed here are 11 T cell receptor beta chains from one sample, sequenced in a study of beta chain features in type 1 diabetes (dated by TCRdb to 2016 to 2018). The library was obtained by the immunoSEQ multiplex PCR assay. All of the isolated RNA was reverse transcribed with the High Capacity cDNA Reverse Transcription Kit, so expressed TCRB transcripts were sequenced. The table comes from immuneACCESS by way of TCRdb, which keeps in-frame sequences with V and J called. Part of the clones is missing from these tables; in studies checked, under half for an unresolved V gene and the rest for unknown reasons. Across this sample there are about 180,000 clones, with about an eighth seen only once. 0.62% of the sample is held by the ten biggest clonotypes. Sequencing was performed on central memory CD4+ T cells from blood. These receptors were obtained from a woman aged 18-29 years in good health.

This clone was seen a handful of times. The chain couples TRBV4-1 to TRBJ2-7; TRBD2 aligns across 7 bases. The CDR3 length is 13 residues. Germline-derived CDR1 and CDR2 are MGHRA and YSYEKL. J was trimmed by 3 bases and V by 4 bases; bases with no gene match: 3. The CDR3 DNA is TGCGCCAGCAGCCTGACTAGCCGCTACGAGCAGTACTTC. The encoded protein is CASSLTSRYEQYF.

This clone was seen ten or more times. V is TRBV5-6 and J is TRBJ1-4; 8 bases are a match to TRBD1. V shed 3 bases, J shed 6 bases, and the junction held 4 bases outside the gene matches. The CDR3 consists of 14 residues. Germline CDR1 SGHDT, CDR2 YYEEEE. The CDR3: CASSSGQGDEKLFF. Written as DNA, the CDR3 is TGTGCCAGCAGCTCCGGACAGGGAGATGAAAAACTGTTTTTT.

The chain uses TRBV25-1 and TRBJ2-1; tentatively, D is TRBD2 (6 bases). Trimming stripped 5 bases from V and 7 bases from J, with 9 bases between. The CDR3 has 12 residues. The V gene's germline CDR1 is MGHDK and CDR2 SYGVNS. CDR3 in amino acids: CASSRLENEQFF. In nucleotides, the CDR3 is TGTGCCAGCAGTAGACTAGAGAATGAGCAGTTCTTC.

This clone came up a few times. This sequence joins TRBV2 and TRBJ2-3; 13 bases map to TRBD2. CDR1 SNHLY and CDR2 FYNNEI come from the germline V gene. Germline trimming cut 2 bases from V and 3 bases from J; bases unmatched to any gene: 2. This CDR3 has 16 residues. As DNA, the CDR3 is TGTGCCAGCAGTGAAAGACTAGCGGGAGGAACAGATACGCAGTATTTT. It is translated as CASSERLAGGTDTQYF.

The chain employs TRBV5-6 and TRBJ2-3, with no clear D. Germline V gives CDR1 SGHDT, CDR2 YYEEEE. The CDR3 has 15 amino acids. Trimming cost V 1 base and J 2 bases, with 11 bases left between them. The CDR3 region has the DNA TGTGCCAGCAGCTTGTTCGGTCAATTCACAGATACGCAGTATTTT. Its protein is CASSLFGQFTDTQYF.

This clone was seen more than once but under ten times. The V gene is TRBV15, the J gene TRBJ1-5; D remains unclear. V shed 0 bases and J shed 6 bases, with 6 bases lying between them. CDR1 LNHNV and CDR2 YYDKDF come from the germline V gene (reference sequence). CDR3 length equals 13 residues. The CDR3 DNA reads TGTGCCACCAGCAGAGATCCGAGTCAGCCCCAGCATTTT. It yields the protein CATSRDPSQPQHF.

This sequence joins TRBV28 and TRBJ2-1, with D possibly matching TRBD1 (6 bases). This CDR3 has 18 residues. V lost 5 bases to trimming and J lost 0 bases, with 20 bases between them. Germline-derived CDR1 and CDR2 are MDHEN and SYDVKM. The CDR3 spells CASSLDRIGVFSYNEQFF. DNA of the CDR3: TGTGCCAGCAGTCTCGACAGGATCGGGGTATTCTCCTACAATGAGCAGTTCTTC.

This clone has only a few counts. The V and J genes are TRBV5-1 and TRBJ2-1; TRBD2 agrees at 11 bases. The CDR3 is made up of 17 amino acids. V shed 0 bases and J 8 bases; nucleotides not matched to a gene: 10. The V gene's germline CDR1 is SGHRS and CDR2 YFSETQ. The CDR3 DNA reads as TGCGCCAGCAGCTTGGGGCCTAGCGGGAGGTCTATCGATGAGCAGTTCTTC. This translates into CASSLGPSGRSIDEQFF.

This clone has a handful of counts. The V and J genes are TRBV30 and TRBJ1-4; 9 positions agree with TRBD1. The germline V gene encodes CDR1 GTSNPN and CDR2 SVGIG (reference sequence). The CDR3 covers 15 residues. Losses at the gene ends were 3 bases for V and 3 bases for J; bases not matched to a gene: 5. The CDR3 region has the DNA TGTGCCTGGAGGAGGGACAGGGTGTCTAATGAAAAACTGTTTTTT. This translates into CAWRRDRVSNEKLFF.

This chain uses TRBV5-6 with TRBJ2-1; the match to TRBD2 covers 8 bases. With V trimmed by 0 bases and J by 10 bases, 9 bases remained unmatched. The CDR3 runs 15 residues. In germline, CDR1 is SGHDT, CDR2 YYEEEE. The CDR3 region is CASSLGSGNAGEQFF. DNA of the CDR3: TGTGCCAGCAGCTTGGGTAGCGGGAACGCCGGGGAGCAGTTCTTC.

The genes are TRBV30 and TRBJ2-3; unclear D gene. V lost 5 bases to trimming and J lost 0 bases, with 9 bases between them. Germline CDR1 and CDR2: GTSNPN and SVGIG (reference sequence). The CDR3 totals 13 residues. The CDR3: CAWGQASTDTQYF. In DNA, the CDR3 is TGTGCCTGGGGCCAGGCCAGCACAGATACGCAGTATTTT.